The 22 T cell receptor beta chains given below trace back to one sample, sequenced in a study of blood T cell repertoires in COVID-19. The method was immunoSEQ multiplex PCR; TCRdb's version includes in-frame clones alone and lacks a portion of them. The sample holds under 200,000 clones, about 87% seen once. The specimen sequenced was peripheral blood. These receptors came from a man aged 18 to 30 with active or convalescent COVID-19.

V and J are TRBV30 and TRBJ1-5; 9 nucleotides agree with TRBD1. Germline V lookup: CDR1 GTSNPN, CDR2 SVGIG (reference sequence). The J segment lost 6 bases and the V segment lost 0 bases, leaving 6 bases of the junction unmatched. CDR3 size: 15 residues. The CDR3 DNA sequence: TGTGCCTGGAGTGTAGTTGGGACAGGGAGTCAGCCCCAGCATTTT. The encoded protein is CAWSVVGTGSQPQHF.

The chain recombines TRBV6-5 with TRBJ1-5; no reliable D call. The CDR3 runs 13 residues. Per germline, CDR1 MNHEY and CDR2 SVGAGI. Trimming cost V 6 bases and J 3 bases, with 9 bases left between them. The CDR3 region has the DNA TGTGCCAGCAGCCCCGGAGTCAATCAGCCCCAGCATTTT. It codes for CASSPGVNQPQHF.

The chain combines TRBV4-1 with TRBJ2-5; D may be TRBD2 (7 bases). The CDR3 consists of 13 residues. The germline V gene encodes CDR1 MGHRA and CDR2 YSYEKL. Between the trimmed V and J ends, which lost 8 bases and 2 bases, there was a span of 12 bases. The CDR3 DNA reads TGCGCCAGCGGGCGGGGGCCACAAGAGACCCAGTACTTC. Translating gives CASGRGPQETQYF.

The genes are TRBV12-3 or TRBV12-4 and TRBJ2-7, with no clear D. The germline V and J ends were trimmed by 6 bases and 4 bases, with 10 bases remaining between them. This CDR3 spans 12 amino acids. CDR3 amino acids: CASSSDTYEQYF. In DNA, the CDR3 is TGTGCCAGCAGCTCAGACACATACGAGCAGTACTTC.

In this sample, this clone turned up once. The chain has TRBV4-1 and TRBJ1-2; the match to TRBD1 covers 9 bases. CDR3 length: 20 amino acids. J gave up 5 bases and V 2 bases, and 21 bases lay outside the gene matches. The germline CDR1 and CDR2 sequences are MGHRA and YSYEKL. The CDR3: CASSQIPASSGQGGGYGYTF. Here the CDR3 DNA reads TGCGCCAGCAGCCAAATTCCCGCTTCCTCGGGACAGGGCGGGGGGTATGGCTACACCTTC.

The gene calls are TRBV28 and TRBJ1-1; D unresolved. V dropped 3 bases and J dropped 4 bases, with 6 bases sitting between them. The CDR3 consists of 12 residues. CDR1 MDHEN and CDR2 SYDVKM come from the germline V gene. CDR3 residues: CASSFRGTEAFF. DNA of the CDR3: TGTGCCAGCAGTTTTCGGGGCACTGAAGCTTTCTTT.

This chain uses TRBV6-2 or TRBV6-3 with TRBJ1-5, with D uncertain. CDR1 and CDR2 from the germline V gene are MNHEY and SVGEGT. The CDR3 runs 12 residues. Trimming removed 5 bases from V and 7 bases from J, with 9 bases in between. The CDR3 loop is CASSTGGQPQHF. Here the CDR3 DNA reads TGTGCCAGCAGTACCGGAGGGCAGCCCCAGCATTTT.

The rearrangement joins TRBV25-1 to TRBJ2-5, with D perhaps TRBD1 (5 bases). Trimming left V 0 bases short and J 3 bases short, with 14 bases between. Germline V CDR1 and CDR2: MGHDK, SYGVNS. The CDR3 loop spans 16 amino acids. CDR3 nucleotide sequence: TGTGCCAGCAGTGAATATGGCCAGGGCCTGGAAGAGACCCAGTACTTC. Translated, it gives CASSEYGQGLEETQYF.

The table lists this clone with a count of one. The V gene is TRBV9, the J gene TRBJ1-2, with TRBD1 matching 8 bases. From germline, CDR1 is SGDLS and CDR2 YYNGEE. This CDR3 contains 15 residues. V trimming: 3 bases; J trimming: 6 bases; junction bases outside the gene matches: 10. CDR3 coding DNA: TGTGCCAGCAGCGCGGAGACAGGGGCAAGGGATGGCTACACCTTC. This codes for CASSAETGARDGYTF. Full variable domain (missing parts from reference TRBV9 and TRBJ1-2): DSGVTQTPKHLITATGQRVTLRCSPRSGDLSVYWYQQSLDQGLQFLIQYYNGEERAKGNILERFSAQQFPDLHSELNLSSLELGDSALYFCASSAETGARDGYTFGSGTRLTVV.

The CDR3 here is CASGPDRATEAFF. The CDR3 DNA reads TGCGCCAGCGGACCGGACAGGGCCACTGAAGCTTTCTTT. This rearrangement joins TRBV5-1 to TRBJ1-1; TRBD1 agrees at 8 bases. The germline V gene encodes CDR1 SGHRS and CDR2 YFSETQ. V dropped 7 bases and J dropped 4; count of bases not matched to a gene: 6. The CDR3 is made up of 13 amino acids. Based on the CDR3 plus reference TRBV5-1 and TRBJ1-1, the full variable domain is KAGVTQTPRYLIKTRGQQVTLSCSPISGHRSVSWYQQTPGQGLQFLFEYFSETQRNKGNFPGRFSGRQFSNSRSEMNVSTLELGDSALYLCASGPDRATEAFFGQGTRLTVV.

V and J are TRBV4-1 and TRBJ1-1; TRBD1 is a possible D gene (5 bases). The germline gives CDR1 MGHRA, CDR2 YSYEKL. The CDR3 extends over 14 amino acids. With 4 bases removed from V and 0 bases from J, the gap between germline ends came to 9 bases. The CDR3 DNA sequence: TGCGCCAGCAGCCTTGGAGGGGTGAACACTGAAGCTTTCTTT. Amino acids: CASSLGGVNTEAFF.

This clone has more than one count but fewer than ten. The chain is built from TRBV4-3 and TRBJ1-3; D is ambiguous. The CDR3 runs 16 residues. Germline CDR1 LGHNA, CDR2 YSLEER. V was shortened by 0 bases and J by 2 bases, with 11 bases between the two germline ends. Here the CDR3 DNA reads TGCGCCAGCAGCCAAGATTGGGCCATCGCTGGAAACACCATATATTTT. It translates to CASSQDWAIAGNTIYF.

V is TRBV3-1 (or the pseudogene TRBV3-2) and J is TRBJ1-2; 9 bases fit TRBD1. The V gene's germline CDR1 is LGHDT and CDR2 YNNKEL (reference sequence). The CDR3 runs 14 residues. J gave up 3 bases and V 3 bases, and 2 bases lay outside the gene matches. The CDR3 is CASSHRDRDYGYTF. The CDR3 DNA is TGTGCCAGCAGCCACCGGGACAGGGACTATGGCTACACCTTC.

The rearrangement uses TRBV6-4 and TRBJ2-7; perhaps TRBD2 as D (6 bases). The CDR3 spans 17 residues. The germline gives CDR1 MRHNA, CDR2 SNTAGT. V was shortened by 0 bases and J by 6 bases, with 21 bases between the two germline ends. CDR3 in amino acids: CASSDSSPGTHPGEQYV. CDR3 nucleotides: TGTGCCAGCAGTGACTCTAGCCCGGGGACTCACCCAGGCGAGCAGTACGTC.

This clone was seen a single time. V and J are TRBV29-1 and TRBJ1-1; 8 nucleotides align to TRBD1. The CDR3 length is 11 residues. Germline V gene lookup returns CDR1 SQVTM and CDR2 ANQGSEA. V shed 7 bases, J shed 6 bases, and the junction held 4 bases outside the gene matches. CDR3 in amino acids: CSGDRRSEAFF. CDR3 DNA sequence: TGCAGCGGGGACAGGAGGTCTGAAGCTTTCTTT.

The chain links TRBV28 to TRBJ2-2, with TRBD2 matching over 10 bases. V was clipped by 1 base and J by 0 bases; unmatched bases: 8. The length of the CDR3 is 19 residues. CDR1 MDHEN and CDR2 SYDVKM come from the germline V gene. CDR3 loop: CASSLSGLAGESNTGELFF. The DNA of the CDR3 is TGTGCCAGCAGTTTATCCGGCCTAGCGGGGGAATCGAACACCGGGGAGCTGTTTTTT.

The gene calls are TRBV6-5 and TRBJ1-5, with TRBD1 as a possible D gene (5 bases). Looked up from germline, CDR1 is MNHEY and CDR2 is SVGAGI. V was clipped by 3 bases and J by 0 bases, with 9 bases between them. The CDR3 is 15 residues long. CDR3 DNA sequence: TGTGCCAGCAGTTATAACAGGCATAGCAATCAGCCCCAGCATTTT. Residues: CASSYNRHSNQPQHF.

Comments on this clone: Other DNA sequences within the sample encode an identical CDR3. This chain links TRBV7-9 with TRBJ1-2, with 7 bases aligning to TRBD1. The CDR3 is 13 amino acids. Trimming at V came to 4 bases and at J to 3 bases, leaving 2 bases not matched to a gene. Germline V CDR1 and CDR2: SEHNR, FQNEAQ (reference sequence). CDR3 in DNA: TGTGCCAGCAGCTCCCAGGGGGACTATGGCTACACCTTC. As protein: CASSSQGDYGYTF.

This clone was seen only a few times. The genes are TRBV19 and TRBJ1-2, with D possibly TRBD1 on 5 matching bases. In germline, CDR1 is LNHDA, CDR2 SQIVND (reference sequence). CDR3 length equals 14 residues. V lost 7 bases to trimming and J lost 7 bases, with 19 bases between them. CDR3 protein: CASNRAGERGGYTF. The DNA of the CDR3 is TGTGCCAGTAACAGAGCGGGGGAAAGGGGTGGCTACACCTTC.

The chain recombines TRBV18 with TRBJ1-2; TRBD1 is a possible D gene (6 bases). V was pared by 4 bases and J by 1 base, with 10 bases between. Germline V gives CDR1 KGHSH, CDR2 LQKENI. The CDR3 extends over 14 amino acids. This CDR3 reads CASSQEDSNYGYTF. The DNA of the CDR3 is TGTGCCAGCTCACAGGAGGACAGTAACTATGGCTACACCTTC.

The chain recombines TRBV4-2 with TRBJ2-1, with 8 nucleotides matching TRBD2. CDR1 LGHNA and CDR2 YNFKEQ come from the germline V gene. The CDR3 has 17 residues. The V segment lost 1 base and the J segment 0 bases; nucleotides outside the gene matches: 5. The chain's CDR3 is CASSQGTSGSSYNEQFF. In DNA form, the CDR3 reads TGTGCCAGCAGCCAAGGTACTAGCGGAAGCTCCTACAATGAGCAGTTCTTC.

CDR3: CASSLGTTGSEQYF. CDR3 nucleotide sequence: TGTGCCAGCAGCCTAGGGACTACCGGGAGTGAGCAGTACTTC. This chain links TRBV5-5 with TRBJ2-7, with 7 bases identical to TRBD2. The length of the CDR3 is 14 residues. Germline V gene sequence: CDR1 SGHKS, CDR2 YYEKEE (reference sequence). V shed 4 bases and J 7 bases; nucleotides not matched to a gene: 11. Full variable domain (remainder filled in from reference TRBV5-5 and TRBJ2-7): DAGVTQSPTHLIKTRGQQVTLRCSPISGHKSVSWYQQVLGQGPQFIFQYYEKEERGRGNFPDRFSARQFPNYSSELNVNALLLGDSALYLCASSLGTTGSEQYFGPGTRLTVT.